This is a list of T cell receptor beta chains from one sample in a study of T-cell memory formation after mild COVID-19. TCRdb re-derived calls from the 5' RACE reads in MiXCR, one entry per CDR3 protein. The top ten hold 2.5% to 3.5% of the sample, which has fewer than 250,000 distinct CDR3 sequences, about 10% seen once. Sample: PBMCs or a T cell subset sorted from them (not recorded which). The receptors shown here come from a man aged 18 to 29 who had mild COVID-19 (a few samples of this study predate the infection). Cell type and time point are not known. Each CDR3 is given with its conserved first and last residue. The D gene is left open where the match is weak.

j_gene: TRBJ1-1
v_gene: TRBV7-9
d_gene: TRBD1
len: 15
CDR3aa: CASSLQGAGGTEAFF

j_gene: TRBJ2-4
v_gene: TRBV20-1
d_gene: TRBD2
len: 15
CDR3aa: CSATSGGAAKNIQYF

j_gene: TRBJ1-1
v_gene: TRBV3-1
d_gene: .
len: 15
CDR3aa: CASSQGWVQNTEAFF

j_gene: TRBJ2-5
v_gene: TRBV7-3
d_gene: .
len: 12
CDR3aa: CASSLNKETQYF

j_gene: TRBJ2-1
v_gene: TRBV7-8
d_gene: .
len: 15
CDR3aa: CASSLYRGRYNEQFF

j_gene: TRBJ2-5
v_gene: TRBV28
d_gene: .
len: 16
CDR3aa: CASTPLGARWGETQYF

j_gene: TRBJ2-5
v_gene: TRBV6-2/TRBV6-3
d_gene: .
len: 13
CDR3aa: CASSWFPQETQYF

j_gene: TRBJ2-3
v_gene: TRBV14
d_gene: .
len: 16
CDR3aa: CASSQAGRGGTDTQYF

j_gene: TRBJ1-2
v_gene: TRBV20-1
d_gene: .
len: 13
CDR3aa: CSAGHPGLYGYTF

j_gene: TRBJ2-3
v_gene: TRBV5-1
d_gene: TRBD2
len: 16
CDR3aa: CASSTSGGAPIDTQYF

j_gene: TRBJ1-4
v_gene: TRBV7-9
d_gene: .
len: 14
CDR3aa: CASSFRAGNEKLFF

j_gene: TRBJ1-1
v_gene: TRBV7-3
d_gene: .
len: 13
CDR3aa: CASSPDGQVEAFF

j_gene: TRBJ1-2
v_gene: TRBV20-1
d_gene: .
len: 14
CDR3aa: CSAPNPGTIYGYTF

j_gene: TRBJ2-5
v_gene: TRBV5-1
d_gene: TRBD1
len: 16
CDR3aa: CASRRRGGEPQETQYF

j_gene: TRBJ2-3
v_gene: TRBV9
d_gene: TRBD2
len: 18
CDR3aa: CASSVGTSGGQNTDTQYF

j_gene: TRBJ2-5
v_gene: TRBV7-9
d_gene: TRBD1
len: 16
CDR3aa: CASSKVWDREQETQYF

j_gene: TRBJ2-5
v_gene: TRBV5-1
d_gene: .
len: 14
CDR3aa: CASSLGRAKETQYF

j_gene: TRBJ2-2
v_gene: TRBV7-9
d_gene: .
len: 16
CDR3aa: CASTLRPGTNTGELFF